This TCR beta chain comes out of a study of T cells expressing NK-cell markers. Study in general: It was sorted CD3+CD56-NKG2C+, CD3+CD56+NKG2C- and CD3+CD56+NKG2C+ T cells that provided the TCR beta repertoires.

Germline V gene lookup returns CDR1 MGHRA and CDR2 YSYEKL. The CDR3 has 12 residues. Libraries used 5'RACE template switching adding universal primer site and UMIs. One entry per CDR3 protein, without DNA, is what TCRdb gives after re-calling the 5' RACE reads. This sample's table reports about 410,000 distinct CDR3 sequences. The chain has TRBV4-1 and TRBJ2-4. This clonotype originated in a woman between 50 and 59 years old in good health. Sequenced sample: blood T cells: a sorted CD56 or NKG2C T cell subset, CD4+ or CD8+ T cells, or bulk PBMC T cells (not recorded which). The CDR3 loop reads CASSQVLGPQYF.